This is a list of T cell receptor beta chains from one sample in a study of cytomegalovirus exposure and HLA in healthy donors. The repertoire was sequenced with immunoSEQ multiplex PCR; TCRdb's copy has only in-frame clones and lacks some. Of approximately 150,000 clones in the sample, over 75% were seen once. Sample: PBMCs. These receptors all come from a man aged 40-50 years in good health and CMV-seropositive. CDR3s include the opening cysteine and the closing phenylalanine or tryptophan.

j_gene: TRBJ2-2
v_gene: TRBV5-1
len: 12
CDR3aa: CASSLIHGELFF

j_gene: TRBJ2-3
v_gene: TRBV4-2
len: 15
CDR3aa: CASSQDEGGADTQYF

j_gene: TRBJ1-1
v_gene: TRBV5-5
len: 14
CDR3aa: CASSWGQANTEAFF

j_gene: TRBJ2-7
v_gene: TRBV10-3
len: 13
CDR3aa: CAIREGLTYEQYF

j_gene: TRBJ1-3
v_gene: TRBV11-1
len: 14
CDR3aa: CASAQGYSGNTIYF

j_gene: TRBJ2-5
v_gene: TRBV5-4
len: 14
CDR3aa: CASSRPALQETQYF

j_gene: TRBJ2-5
v_gene: TRBV2
len: 13
CDR3aa: CASTSRGLETQYF

j_gene: TRBJ2-3
v_gene: TRBV5-1
len: 17
CDR3aa: CASSLARRGHTTDTQYF

j_gene: TRBJ2-3
v_gene: TRBV10-1
len: 17
CDR3aa: CASSSGTSGSLADTQYF

j_gene: TRBJ1-1
v_gene: TRBV7-9
len: 11
CDR3aa: CGVRENTEAFF

j_gene: TRBJ2-3
v_gene: TRBV20-1
len: 11
CDR3aa: CSGGPADTQYF

j_gene: TRBJ2-7
v_gene: TRBV5-1
len: 16
CDR3aa: CASSSGTSGFIYEQYF

j_gene: TRBJ2-3
v_gene: TRBV29-1
len: 13
CDR3aa: CSAREGGTDTQYF

j_gene: TRBJ2-2
v_gene: TRBV5-1
len: 14
CDR3aa: CASAGQTNTGELFF

j_gene: TRBJ1-4
v_gene: TRBV6-5
len: 14
CDR3aa: CASSYRWTGEKLFF

j_gene: TRBJ2-1
v_gene: TRBV19
len: 13
CDR3aa: CASSIEGLNEQFF

j_gene: TRBJ2-1
v_gene: TRBV5-1
len: 15
CDR3aa: CASSLGLATYNEQFF

j_gene: TRBJ2-7
v_gene: TRBV7-6
len: 15
CDR3aa: CASSLVAGGTYEQYF

j_gene: TRBJ1-1
v_gene: TRBV9
len: 16
CDR3aa: CASSTQTGPPGTEAFF

j_gene: TRBJ1-2
v_gene: TRBV2
len: 15
CDR3aa: CASSSAGGINYGYTF

j_gene: TRBJ2-7
v_gene: TRBV11-1
len: 14
CDR3aa: CASNNGLGDYEQYF

j_gene: TRBJ1-3
v_gene: TRBV13
len: 15
CDR3aa: CASSPPAGPGNTIYF

j_gene: TRBJ2-1
v_gene: TRBV11-2
len: 15
CDR3aa: CASSLRLANNNEQFF

j_gene: TRBJ2-7
v_gene: TRBV5-1
len: 14
CDR3aa: CASTERGGSYEQYF

j_gene: TRBJ2-7
v_gene: TRBV7-9
len: 14
CDR3aa: CASRPPGHPDEQYF

j_gene: TRBJ2-7
v_gene: TRBV11-1
len: 15
CDR3aa: CASSLEGTGAYEQYF

j_gene: TRBJ1-3
v_gene: TRBV9
len: 15
CDR3aa: CASSVDESSGNTIYF

j_gene: TRBJ2-5
v_gene: TRBV15
len: 15
CDR3aa: CATSEGQGDWETQYF

j_gene: TRBJ1-1
v_gene: TRBV15
len: 15
CDR3aa: CATSPWRVAVTEAFF

j_gene: TRBJ2-7
v_gene: TRBV5-4
len: 15
CDR3aa: CASSPPDRGGYEQYF

j_gene: TRBJ2-1
v_gene: TRBV11-3
len: 15
CDR3aa: CASLRGQGASNEQFF

j_gene: TRBJ2-1
v_gene: TRBV2
len: 15
CDR3aa: CASSVRLAGVGEQFF

j_gene: TRBJ1-2
v_gene: TRBV7-9
len: 12
CDR3aa: CASGGQNYGYTF

j_gene: TRBJ2-3
v_gene: TRBV28
len: 15
CDR3aa: CASSPSRGGRDTQYF

j_gene: TRBJ2-7
v_gene: TRBV7-3
len: 15
CDR3aa: CASSLSLTGVNEQYF

j_gene: TRBJ2-5
v_gene: TRBV5-1
len: 15
CDR3aa: CASSLVGQGIETQYF

j_gene: TRBJ1-3
v_gene: TRBV28
len: 16
CDR3aa: CASSFAGVRTGNTIYF

j_gene: TRBJ1-5
v_gene: TRBV2
len: 15
CDR3aa: CASSVEQVGNQPQHF